What follows are 5 T cell receptor beta chains derived from one specimen sequenced in a study of blood T cell repertoires in COVID-19. Produced via immunoSEQ multiplex PCR; TCRdb's table is partial and in-frame only. The table shows 400,000 to 550,000 clones, with approximately 90% occurring only once. The source material was PBMCs or T cells enriched from blood (not recorded which). The receptor set was obtained from a woman between 18 and 29 years old with acute COVID-19.

The CDR3 reads CASSVGDTDTQYF. The CDR3 nucleotides are TGTGCCAGCAGCGTAGGAGACACAGATACGCAGTATTTT. The chain carries TRBV9 and TRBJ2-3; no reliable D call. This CDR3 comprises 13 residues. Per the germline V gene, CDR1 is SGDLS and CDR2 is YYNGEE. Trimming cost V 0 bases and J 2 bases, with 4 bases left between them. Looking up the rest from reference TRBV9 and TRBJ2-3 gives the full variable domain: DSGVTQTPKHLITATGQRVTLRCSPRSGDLSVYWYQQSLDQGLQFLIQYYNGEERAKGNILERFSAQQFPDLHSELNLSSLELGDSALYFCASSVGDTDTQYFGPGTRLTVL.

This chain links TRBV6-2 or TRBV6-3 with TRBJ2-1; TRBD2 matches 16 bases. V gave up 6 bases and J gave up 1 base; unmatched junction bases: 18. This CDR3 is 22 amino acids long. Germline loops: CDR1 MNHEY, CDR2 SVGEGT. The CDR3 is CASSPIGAGLAGGRQSYNEQFF. CDR3 coding DNA: TGTGCCAGCAGCCCCATTGGGGCGGGACTAGCGGGGGGGCGACAGTCCTACAATGAGCAGTTCTTC.

This clone was seen only a few times. The rearrangement uses TRBV9 and TRBJ1-4, with 8 nucleotides matching TRBD1. Trimming cost V 0 bases and J 5 bases; bases outside gene matches: 3. The CDR3 covers 15 residues. Germline assignment: CDR1 SGDLS and CDR2 YYNGEE. In nucleotides, the CDR3 is TGTGCCAGCAGCGTAGGGACAGGGAAAAATGAAAAACTGTTTTTT. The encoded protein is CASSVGTGKNEKLFF.

The chain joins TRBV29-1 to TRBJ1-6, with a possible D match to TRBD1 (5 bases). V lost 6 bases and J 8 bases, leaving 17 bases between the germline ends. CDR1 and CDR2 from the germline V gene are SQVTM and ANQGSEA. This CDR3 comprises 14 residues. The CDR3 protein is CSVAVGGTDSPLHF. Written as DNA, the CDR3 is TGCAGCGTCGCTGTGGGGGGTACAGATTCACCCCTCCACTTT. Together with reference TRBV29-1 and TRBJ1-6, the CDR3 gives the full variable domain: SAVISQKPSRDICQRGTSLTIQCQVDSQVTMMFWYRQQPGQSLTLIATANQGSEATYESGFVIDKFPISRPNLTFSTLTVSNMSPEDSSIYLCSVAVGGTDSPLHFGNGTRLTVT.

This chain connects TRBV11-2 to TRBJ2-3, with D maybe TRBD2 (6 bases). Trimming removed 3 bases at V and 1 base at J, with 8 bases between. The CDR3 consists of 14 residues. Looked up from germline, CDR1 is SGHAT and CDR2 is FQNNGV. CDR3 protein: CASSFAGRTDTQYF. CDR3 nucleotides: TGTGCCAGCAGCTTTGCGGGGCGCACAGATACGCAGTATTTT.